This T cell receptor (beta chain) stems from a study of cytomegalovirus exposure and HLA in healthy donors. Background on the study: Most donors, approximately 82% of over 300 genotyped, fell in the Caucasian-associated ancestry cluster.

This clone was picked up a small number of times. Its specificity is not known. PCR was performed using 60 Vbeta and 13 Jbeta primers. Using immunoSEQ multiplex PCR, the repertoire was profiled, and TCRdb retains in-frame clones only, with some absent. The sample has more than 120,000 clones, approximately 79% seen once. Study-wide results and caveats: Analysis was performed later, and it showed HLA-associated TCR beta chains to be more clonally expanded than equally common others. The number of N-insertions in an Asian-associated ancestry cluster was reportedly below the approximately 700-donor mean in a later analysis.

Germline V CDR1 and CDR2: SGHDT, YYEEEE. The CDR3 is 13 residues long. V was cut by 4 bases and J by 2 bases, with 9 bases left in between. The sequenced sample consisted of PBMCs. The chain joins TRBV5-6 to TRBJ1-2; D possibly corresponds to TRBD1 (6 bases). The TCR sequence derives from a woman in her 30s in good health and CMV-seronegative. The CDR3 is CASSLGGNYGYTF. Here the CDR3 DNA reads TGTGCCAGCAGCCTGGGGGGCAACTATGGCTACACCTTC. Full variable domain (remainder filled in from reference TRBV5-6 and TRBJ1-2): DAGVTQSPTHLIKTRGQQVTLRCSPKSGHDTVSWYQQALGQGPQFIFQYYEEEERQRGNFPDRFSGHQFPNYSSELNVNALLLGDSALYLCASSLGGNYGYTFGSGTRLTVV.